This TCR beta chain emerged from a study of T cells in Graves' hyperthyroidism and ophthalmopathy. This clonotype was counted ten times or more. The CDR3 has 17 amino acids. The germline V gene encodes CDR1 SGHAT and CDR2 FQNNGV. V lost 5 bases and J lost 4, with 21 bases in between. The TCR beta CDR3 regions underwent amplification using RNA transcripts as the source. Researchers ran a first-round RT-PCR on the TCR CDR3 using the HTBI primer set. Each CDR3 protein is one row after TCRdb ran MiXCR on the multiplex PCR reads. This table has around 800,000 distinct CDR3 sequences, roughly 37% appearing once.

The rearrangement joins TRBV11-2 to TRBJ1-3, with D possibly matching TRBD1 (6 bases). The TCR originated in a man between 18 and 29 years old with Graves' hyperthyroidism. Material for sequencing was blood. CDR3: CASSTTLMQGTGNTIYF. The CDR3 bases are TGTGCCAGCAGCACCACCCTCATGCAGGGGACGGGAAACACCATATATTTT. Complete variable domain (other parts from reference TRBV11-2 and TRBJ1-3): EAGVAQSPRYKIIEKRQSVAFWCNPISGHATLYWYQQILGQGPKLLIQFQNNGVVDDSQLPKDRFSAERLKGVDSTLKIQPAKLEDSAVYLCASSTTLMQGTGNTIYFGEGSWLTVV.